One and the same sample provided the 10 T cell receptor beta chains below, sequenced in a study of T cell responses to AZD1222 COVID-19 vaccine. Data came from immunoSEQ multiplex PCR; TCRdb stores just in-frame clones and leaves some out. The sample carries 150,000 or so clones, 91% recorded once. This specimen was peripheral blood, taken on day 0 of AZD1222 vaccination. The receptors were gathered from an adult in good health.

Points on this clone: Mismatch with germline at one junction end may stem from a read error. The gene calls are TRBV7-7 and TRBJ2-1; TRBD2 might be the D (7 bases). CDR1 and CDR2 (germline): SSHAT, FNYEAQ (reference sequence). This CDR3 contains 15 residues. CDR3 sequence (DNA): TGTGCTAGCAGCTTAGCCGGGGGGCGGTCGTATGAGCAGTTCTTC. Amino acids: CASSLAGGRSYEQFF.

This chain joins TRBV29-1 and TRBJ1-2, with 7 bases aligning to TRBD1. With V trimmed by 3 bases and J by 6 bases, 4 bases remained unmatched. From germline, CDR1 is SQVTM and CDR2 ANQGSEA. This CDR3 is 12 amino acids long. The CDR3 sequence is CSVEETGDGYTF. The CDR3 DNA sequence: TGCAGCGTTGAGGAAACAGGGGATGGCTACACCTTC.

This clone was picked up a small number of times. In DNA, the CDR3 is TGTGCCAGCAGCCCGAGACAGGGAGGGGATGAAAAACTGTTTTTT. Its protein is CASSPRQGGDEKLFF. V usage is TRBV14 and J usage is TRBJ1-4; 7 bases agree with TRBD1. The CDR3 runs to 15 residues. The J segment lost 6 bases and the V segment lost 4 bases, leaving 8 bases of the junction unmatched. CDR1 and CDR2 from the germline V gene are SGHDN and FVKESK.

A single count supports this clone. V gene TRBV9 combines with J gene TRBJ2-7; 8 bases map to TRBD2. With V trimmed by 7 bases and J by 3 bases, 12 bases remained unmatched. Germline V gene sequence: CDR1 SGDLS, CDR2 YYNGEE. This CDR3 has 15 amino acids. The CDR3 DNA reads TGTGCCAGCTCCCGTAGCCAAGCGGGGGTCTACGAGCAGTACTTC. Translation gives CASSRSQAGVYEQYF.

The V and J genes are TRBV3-1 (or the pseudogene TRBV3-2) and TRBJ2-7; 9 positions match TRBD2. CDR1 is LGHDT, CDR2 YNNKEL, per germline (reference sequence). The CDR3 is 16 residues long. Trimming at V came to 4 bases and at J to 4 bases, leaving 11 bases not matched to a gene. The CDR3 spells CASSRRGLAGAYEQYF. CDR3 in DNA: TGTGCCAGCAGCCGGAGGGGGTTAGCGGGAGCTTACGAGCAGTACTTC.

The chain joins TRBV6-2 or TRBV6-3 to TRBJ2-5; TRBD1 matches at 8 bases. Germline-derived CDR1 and CDR2 are MNHEY and SVGEGT. This CDR3 region has 17 residues. The ends lost 2 bases at V and 1 base at J; junction bases unmatched: 9. CDR3 coding DNA: TGTGCCAGCAGTTACCTTGAGGAGGACAGGGTCCAAGAGACCCAGTACTTC. Its translation is CASSYLEEDRVQETQYF.

Remarks on this clone: Other nucleotide sequences in the sample specify the same CDR3. The V call is TRBV7-2, the J call TRBJ1-1, with TRBD1 as a possible D gene (5 bases). Germline lookup yields CDR1 SGHTA and CDR2 FQGNSA. Trimming stripped 2 bases from V and 1 base from J, with 5 bases between. The CDR3 runs 13 residues. The CDR3 sequence is CASSLRGNTEAFF. The CDR3 nucleotides are TGTGCCAGCAGCTTAAGGGGGAACACTGAAGCTTTCTTT.

This sequence joins TRBV9 and TRBJ2-1; a weak D match, TRBD2 (6 bases). The CDR3 totals 14 residues. CDR1 is SGDLS and CDR2 is YYNGEE in the germline V gene. The V and J ends lost 1 base and 5 bases respectively, with 10 bases between them. The CDR3 DNA reads as TGTGCCAGCAGCGTACTAGCGATCGACAATGAGCAGTTCTTC. Its protein product is CASSVLAIDNEQFF. Combining the CDR3 with reference TRBV9 and TRBJ2-1 gives the whole variable domain DSGVTQTPKHLITATGQRVTLRCSPRSGDLSVYWYQQSLDQGLQFLIQYYNGEERAKGNILERFSAQQFPDLHSELNLSSLELGDSALYFCASSVLAIDNEQFFGPGTRLTVL.

The chain couples TRBV4-3 to TRBJ1-6; D unresolved. This CDR3 has 16 amino acids. Per germline, CDR1 LGHNA and CDR2 YSLEER. The V end was cut by 1 base, the J end by 0 bases, with 7 bases between. CDR3 in DNA: TGCGCCAGCAGCCAAGCTCATAGCTCCTATAATTCACCCCTCCACTTT. Protein sequence: CASSQAHSSYNSPLHF.

V is TRBV6-2 or TRBV6-3 and J is TRBJ1-2; D is unclear. With 0 bases removed from V and 8 bases from J, the gap between germline ends came to 10 bases. Germline lookup yields CDR1 MNHEY and CDR2 SVGEGT. The CDR3 is 13 residues long. In nucleotides, the CDR3 is TGTGCCAGCAGTTACTCGATTGGCGAAGGCTACACCTTC. Residues: CASSYSIGEGYTF.